Reported below is one T cell receptor beta chain. Antigen unknown. The junction differs from germline at one of its ends, possibly a read error. The data originate from a study of CD8+CD57+ T cells in acquired aplastic anemia. Whole-study findings and limits: Twenty-nine sequences, all CD8+ CDR3, were shared between patients and controls.

Patients picked for sequencing had shown CD8+CD57+ cell expansion detected by flow cytometry. Blood samples were obtained from patients who had received no prior therapy. Genomic DNA was employed as the template in profiling TCR beta VDJ and CDR3. TCRdb ran MiXCR on the reads and lists one entry per CDR3 protein. The sample shows some 180,000 distinct CDR3 sequences, approximately 48% of them seen only once. The sequenced sample was sorted CD4+, CD8+, or CD8+CD57+ T cells (not recorded which) from PBMCs. The clonotype comes from a human donor with aplastic anemia.

The CDR3 coding sequence is TGTGCCAGCACAGAGGACAGCCTTGGGGGGGTCTTC. Translation: CASTEDSLGGVF. The gene calls are TRBV2 and TRBJ2-7; perhaps TRBD2 as D (7 bases). Per germline, CDR1 SNHLY and CDR2 FYNNEI. The length of the CDR3 is 12 residues. Using reference TRBV2 and TRBJ2-7 for the parts outside the CDR3, the full variable domain is EPEVTQTPSHQVTQMGQEVILRCVPISNHLYFYWYRQILGQKVEFLVSFYNNEISEKSEIFDDQFSVERPDGSNFTLKIRSTKLEDSAMYFCASTEDSLGGVFGPGTRLTVT.